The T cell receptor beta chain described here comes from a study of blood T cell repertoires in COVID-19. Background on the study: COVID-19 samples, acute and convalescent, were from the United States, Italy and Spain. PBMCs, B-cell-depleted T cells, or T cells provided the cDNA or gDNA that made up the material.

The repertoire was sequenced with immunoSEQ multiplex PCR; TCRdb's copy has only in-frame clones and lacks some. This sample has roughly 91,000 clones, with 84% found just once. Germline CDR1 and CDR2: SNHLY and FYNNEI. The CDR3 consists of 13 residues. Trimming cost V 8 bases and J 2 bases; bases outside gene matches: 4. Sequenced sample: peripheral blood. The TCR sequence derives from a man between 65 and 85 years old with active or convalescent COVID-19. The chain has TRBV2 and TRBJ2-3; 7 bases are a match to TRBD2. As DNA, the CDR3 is TGTGCCAGCGGAAAGCGGGACACAGATACGCAGTATTTT. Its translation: CASGKRDTDTQYF.